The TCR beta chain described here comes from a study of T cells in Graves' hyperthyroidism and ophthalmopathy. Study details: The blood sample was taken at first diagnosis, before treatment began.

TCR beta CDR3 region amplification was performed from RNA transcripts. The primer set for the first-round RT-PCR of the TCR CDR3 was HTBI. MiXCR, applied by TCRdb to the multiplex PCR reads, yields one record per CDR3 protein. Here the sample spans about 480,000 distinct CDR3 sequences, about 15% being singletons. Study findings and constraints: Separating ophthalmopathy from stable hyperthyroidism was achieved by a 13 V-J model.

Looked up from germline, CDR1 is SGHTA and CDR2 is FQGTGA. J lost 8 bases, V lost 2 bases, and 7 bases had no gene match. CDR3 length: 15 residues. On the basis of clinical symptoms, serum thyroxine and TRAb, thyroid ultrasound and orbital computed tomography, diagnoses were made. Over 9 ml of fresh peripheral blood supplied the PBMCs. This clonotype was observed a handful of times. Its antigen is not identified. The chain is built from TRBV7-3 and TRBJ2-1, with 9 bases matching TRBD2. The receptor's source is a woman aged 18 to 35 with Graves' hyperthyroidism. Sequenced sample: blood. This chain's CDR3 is CASSLLREGWDEQFF. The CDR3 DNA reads TGTGCCAGCAGCTTATTGCGGGAGGGGTGGGATGAGCAGTTCTTC.